This TCR beta chain was found in a study of blood T cell repertoires in COVID-19 (dated by TCRdb to the early 2020s). Looking at the study overall: Samples from collaborators originated in the United States, Italy and Spain and spanned both the acute and convalescent phases of COVID-19. The material from the prospective study consisted of cDNA or gDNA derived from T cells, B-cell-depleted T cells, or PBMCs. Deeply sampled blood TCRbeta repertoires from subjects exposed to, actively infected with, or recovered from COVID-19 were included in the dataset. The repertoires were released in a freely available public database intended as a resource for research on the immune response to SARS-CoV-2. Samples came from the ongoing ImmuneRACE study (first 160 participants) plus 1,254 subjects from 6 global collaborators. A de-identified subject ID, COVID-19 status, age in years and sex were almost always included in the sample metadata. Where available, HLA class I and class II types were taken from metadata supplied by the sample provider and were not determined by assay-based typing.

In Seattle, one collaborating source enrolled patients while the infection was active and tracked those patients longitudinally over the course of disease. Collaborating institutions collected whole blood in K2EDTA tubes following their own protocols. For TCRbeta analysis, collaborator samples were shipped as frozen whole blood, as isolated PBMCs, or as DNA extracted from either sample type. TCRbeta CDR3 regions were amplified from genomic DNA using the immunoSEQ Assay, a bias-controlled multiplex PCR. On the authors' methods: The number of nucleated cells in each sample was estimated by amplification of reference gene primers within the assay. Sequence reads were collapsed and filtered to measure the absolute abundance of every unique TCRbeta CDR3 rearrangement. For each sample, productive Simpson clonality was calculated as the square root of Simpson's diversity index across productive rearrangements. Imported from immuneACCESS, the table was reduced by TCRdb to in-frame sequences with V and J called. These copies leave out some clones; in studies compared against another copy, an unresolved V gene accounts for under half, and the cause of the remainder is not known. D and trimming come from the DNA, and the V and J calls and clone size come from that table. A total of 300,000 or so clones appear in this sample, 85% to 90% of them only once. Under 3% of the sample is in the top ten clones.

The CDR1 and CDR2 encoded by the germline V gene are SGHVS and FNYEAQ. Counted from cysteine to phenylalanine, this CDR3 has 16 amino acids. The kept DNA is CDR3 alone, 48 bases in frame from the first base. For this chain, trimming is 5 bases at the V end and 4 bases at the J end, and the number of junction bases without a gene match is 11. Results and caveats for the whole study, not just this receptor: Clinical and demographic metadata were provided uncurated, with the amount varying by source and participant.

As concerns this clone: What antigen it recognizes has not been identified. No quality values exist for individual bases; no much larger clone is one base distant.

This chain joins TRBV7-6 to TRBJ1-1, and TRBD1 matches 9 of the central bases. The origin of this receptor is a woman aged 30 to 39 with COVID-19, enrolled during active disease. Material: peripheral blood. The DNA sequence is TGTGCCAGCAGCGTGTACAGGGGGCTTACGATCACTGAAGCTTTCTTT. Its protein reads: CASSVYRGLTITEAFF.